One and the same sample provided the 25 T cell receptor beta chains below, sequenced in a study of OX40 agonist ivuxolimab in advanced cancers. Produced via immunoSEQ multiplex PCR; TCRdb's table is partial and in-frame only. Found here are approximately 47,000 clones, about 87% of them singletons; the top ten hold 1.9%. Sequenced here: CD4+ or CD8+ T cells sorted from blood, sampled in a trial of the OX40 agonist ivuxolimab. The receptor set was obtained from an adult with an advanced solid tumor such as melanoma, head and neck, liver or kidney cancer.

The chain uses TRBV6-6 and TRBJ1-5; 9 bases line up with TRBD1. This CDR3 has 14 amino acids. CDR1 is MNHNY and CDR2 is SVGAGI in the germline V gene (reference sequence). V was clipped by 6 bases and J by 4 bases; unmatched bases: 4. In DNA form, the CDR3 reads TGTGCCAGCAGGGGGACAGGGCAAAATCAGCCCCAGCATTTT. Translation gives CASRGTGQNQPQHF.

This clone occurred a few times. The chain recombines TRBV7-3 with TRBJ2-2, with 8 bases aligning to TRBD2. In germline, CDR1 is SGHTA, CDR2 FQGTGA. V gave up 9 bases and J gave up 3 bases; unmatched junction bases: 9. The CDR3 extends over 15 amino acids. Here the CDR3 reads CARPLTAGDTGELFF. CDR3 in DNA: TGTGCCAGACCCCTAACAGCGGGAGACACCGGGGAGCTGTTTTTT.

This rearrangement joins TRBV7-2 to TRBJ2-2, with no clear D. The CDR3 runs to 15 residues. The V end lost 1 base, the J end lost 1 base, and 7 bases lay between the germline ends. The V gene's germline CDR1 is SGHTA and CDR2 FQGNSA. The CDR3 protein is CASSLESGNTGELFF. The DNA of the CDR3 is TGTGCCAGCAGCTTAGAGTCAGGGAACACCGGGGAGCTGTTTTTT.

V gene TRBV7-9 combines with J gene TRBJ2-7, with 7 bases matching TRBD2. Per germline, CDR1 SEHNR and CDR2 FQNEAQ (reference sequence). The CDR3 is 13 amino acids. Trimming took 4 bases from V and 2 from J; bases not matched to a gene: 2. The CDR3 sequence: CASSSSGPYEQYF. DNA for the CDR3: TGTGCCAGCAGCTCTAGCGGACCCTACGAGCAGTACTTC.

This clone counts as medium-sized. This chain connects TRBV7-3 to TRBJ2-1, with D hard to call. Germline V CDR1 and CDR2: SGHTA, FQGTGA. The length of the CDR3 is 14 residues. The V and J ends lost 5 bases and 5 bases respectively, with 13 bases between them. The CDR3 here is CASSLGNQNNEQFF. In DNA, the CDR3 is TGTGCCAGCAGCCTCGGTAACCAGAACAATGAGCAGTTCTTC. The variable domain in full, with the rest retrieved from reference TRBV7-3 and TRBJ2-1, is GAGVSQTPSNKVTEKGKYVELRCDPISGHTALYWYRQSLGQGPEFLIYFQGTGAADDSGLPNDRFFAVRPEGSVSTLKIQRTERGDSAVYLCASSLGNQNNEQFFGPGTRLTVL.

The rearrangement uses TRBV18 and TRBJ1-3, with D perhaps matching TRBD1 (6 bases). The CDR3 length is 18 residues. Germline CDR1 KGHSH, CDR2 LQKENI. The V gene lost 0 bases and the J gene lost 8 bases, with 23 bases spanning the gap. CDR3 nucleotides: TGTGCCAGCTCACCACCTCCGGGACATCAGACACTGTCGGACACCATATATTTT. Residues: CASSPPPGHQTLSDTIYF.

The chain combines TRBV4-1 with TRBJ2-5; D is perhaps TRBD1 (6 bases). Germline-derived CDR1 and CDR2 are MGHRA and YSYEKL. The length of the CDR3 is 16 residues. Trimming took 1 base from V and 5 from J, leaving 17 bases between them. DNA of the CDR3: TGCGCCAGCAGCCAAGTAGGGGGTTTGGGTCGGGAGACCCAGTACTTC. Its translation: CASSQVGGLGRETQYF.

The chain combines TRBV6-5 with TRBJ1-1; D not certain. The CDR3 has 14 amino acids. In germline, CDR1 is MNHEY, CDR2 SVGAGI. The ends were cut back, 6 bases at V and 8 bases at J, with 19 bases in the middle. DNA of the CDR3: TGTGCCAGCAGGCCATCAGAGGGATACGCCGAAGCTTTCTTT. Its translation: CASRPSEGYAEAFF.

This rearrangement joins TRBV2 to TRBJ1-5; 11 nucleotides agree with TRBD1. Germline V gene data show CDR1 as SNHLY and CDR2 as FYNNEI. This CDR3 contains 17 residues. With 6 bases clipped from V and 5 bases from J, the junction kept 12 bases outside the gene matches. The CDR3 loop reads CASRRTGGAGIDQPQHF. DNA of the CDR3: TGTGCCAGCAGAAGGACAGGGGGCGCGGGAATTGATCAGCCCCAGCATTTT.

V is TRBV9 and J is TRBJ1-1; possible D gene TRBD1, 5 bases. This CDR3 has 15 residues. Germline values: CDR1 SGDLS, CDR2 YYNGEE. V was trimmed by 0 bases and J by 5 bases, leaving 14 bases between them. CDR3 bases: TGTGCCAGCAGCGTAGGGGGCGTGGATGGGACTGAAGCTTTCTTT. Translation: CASSVGGVDGTEAFF.

The CDR3 loop reads CASRQNRGGTDTQYF. The CDR3 nucleotides are TGTGCCAGCAGACAAAACAGGGGGGGCACAGATACGCAGTATTTT. The V call is TRBV6-5, the J call TRBJ2-3, with 8 bases lining up with TRBD1. V trimming: 6 bases; J trimming: 1 base; junction bases outside the gene matches: 6. Germline CDR1 reads MNHEY; CDR2 reads SVGAGI. This CDR3 has 15 amino acids.

In regard to this clone: Other DNA sequences in the same sample also yield this CDR3. V usage is TRBV6-5 and J usage is TRBJ2-3; D uncertain. CDR3 length equals 11 residues. V lost 4 bases and J lost 6, with 5 bases in between. The germline CDR1 and CDR2 sequences are MNHEY and SVGAGI. The CDR3 reads CASSFGDTQYF. The CDR3 DNA reads as TGTGCCAGCAGTTTCGGGGATACGCAGTATTTT.

The V and J genes are TRBV13 and TRBJ2-5, with D perhaps TRBD2 (6 bases). Germline CDR1 PRHDT, CDR2 FYEKMQ (reference sequence). V was shortened by 0 bases and J by 4 bases, with 6 bases between the two germline ends. This CDR3 has 13 amino acids. The CDR3 protein is CASSLGTRETQYF. DNA for the CDR3: TGTGCCAGCAGCTTAGGGACTAGAGAGACCCAGTACTTC. The full variable domain, with the rest looked up from reference TRBV13 and TRBJ2-5, is AAGVIQSPRHLIKEKRETATLKCYPIPRHDTVYWYQQGPGQDPQFLISFYEKMQSDKGSIPDRFSAQQFSDYHSELNMSSLELGDSALYFCASSLGTRETQYFGPGTRLLVL.

This clone was detected only a few times. The chain employs TRBV2 and TRBJ1-1, with 9 bases matching TRBD1. Per the germline V gene, CDR1 is SNHLY and CDR2 is FYNNEI. This CDR3 is 13 amino acids long. J gave up 6 bases and V 6 bases, and 5 bases lay outside the gene matches. The CDR3 loop is CASRGGDRAEAFF. CDR3 nucleotide sequence: TGTGCCAGCAGGGGGGGGGACAGGGCTGAAGCTTTCTTT.

V is TRBV5-1 and J is TRBJ2-3; D is tentatively TRBD1 or TRBD2 (5 bases each). V was pared by 5 bases and J by 3 bases, with 7 bases between. Germline V gene lookup returns CDR1 SGHRS and CDR2 YFSETQ. This CDR3 comprises 12 residues. The CDR3 spells CASRGETDTQYF. CDR3 nucleotide sequence: TGCGCCAGCAGAGGGGAGACAGATACGCAGTATTTT.

The chain uses TRBV29-1 and TRBJ2-5; 7 nucleotides match TRBD1. Germline V lookup: CDR1 SQVTM, CDR2 ANQGSEA. The V and J ends lost 7 bases and 3 bases, in that order; junction bases with no gene match: 5. This CDR3 spans 12 amino acids. Here the CDR3 reads CSAGDRKETQYF. CDR3 DNA: TGCAGCGCCGGGGACAGAAAAGAGACCCAGTACTTC.

This chain links TRBV7-6 with TRBJ2-5; D remains ambiguous. Per germline, CDR1 SGHVS and CDR2 FNYEAQ. This CDR3 spans 11 amino acids. V lost 2 bases and J 5 bases, leaving 3 bases between the germline ends. The CDR3: CASSLYETQYF. CDR3 nucleotide sequence: TGTGCCAGCAGCTTATACGAGACCCAGTACTTC.

J is TRBJ1-1 and V is TRBV6-5; no firm D call. The length of the CDR3 is 10 residues. Germline V gene lookup returns CDR1 MNHEY and CDR2 SVGAGI. Trimming stripped 9 bases from V and 6 bases from J, with 8 bases between. DNA of the CDR3: TGTGCCAGTAGAGTATCTGAAGCTTTCTTT. Protein sequence: CASRVSEAFF.

This chain links TRBV27 with TRBJ2-1; 10 bases agree with TRBD2. The germline V gene encodes CDR1 MNHEY and CDR2 SMNVEV (reference sequence). V dropped 4 bases and J dropped 6; count of bases not matched to a gene: 3. The CDR3 runs to 14 residues. CDR3 coding DNA: TGTGCCAGCAGTTCGGCTAGCGGGAGCAATGAGCAGTTCTTC. It codes for CASSSASGSNEQFF.

V usage is TRBV5-5 and J usage is TRBJ1-5; the D gene is possibly TRBD1 (5 bases). The V gene lost 5 bases and the J gene lost 6 bases, with 18 bases spanning the gap. Germline V gives CDR1 SGHKS, CDR2 YYEKEE (reference sequence). CDR3 length equals 15 residues. The CDR3 DNA follows: TGTGCCAGCAGTTCCCGTGGGGCGTTAGGTCAGCCCCAGCATTTT. Amino acid sequence: CASSSRGALGQPQHF. Based on the CDR3 plus reference TRBV5-5 and TRBJ1-5, the full variable domain is DAGVTQSPTHLIKTRGQQVTLRCSPISGHKSVSWYQQVLGQGPQFIFQYYEKEERGRGNFPDRFSARQFPNYSSELNVNALLLGDSALYLCASSSRGALGQPQHFGDGTRLSIL.

J is TRBJ1-2 and V is TRBV6-1; TRBD1 matches 7 bases. Germline V CDR1 and CDR2: MNHNS, SASEGT. The CDR3 has 13 residues. The V segment lost 6 bases and the J segment 1 base; nucleotides outside the gene matches: 2. CDR3 DNA: TGTGCCAGCAGACGGGACAGTAACTATGGCTACACCTTC. Amino acid sequence: CASRRDSNYGYTF.

The chain uses TRBV18 and TRBJ2-1, with a tentative D call TRBD1 (5 bases). The CDR3 runs to 12 residues. CDR1 KGHSH and CDR2 LQKENI come from the germline V gene. V was clipped by 6 bases and J by 9 bases, with 12 bases between them. CDR3 sequence reads: CASSSGLGEQFF. The CDR3 region has the DNA TGTGCCAGCTCTTCAGGGTTAGGTGAGCAGTTCTTC.

J is TRBJ1-4 and V is TRBV6-1, with D perhaps matching TRBD1 (6 bases). Germline values: CDR1 MNHNS, CDR2 SASEGT. Trimming pared 7 bases from V and 2 bases from J, leaving 14 bases between. The CDR3 has 15 residues. In DNA form, the CDR3 reads TGTGCCAGCAAACCAGGGGCGGCGACTAATGAAAAACTGTTTTTT. Protein product: CASKPGAATNEKLFF.

This chain joins TRBV19 and TRBJ2-7; D is unresolved. This CDR3 is 14 amino acids long. Germline lookup yields CDR1 LNHDA and CDR2 SQIVND (reference sequence). Trimming pared 6 bases from V and 3 bases from J, leaving 15 bases between. CDR3 coding DNA: TGTGCCAGTAGCCCAAGAACTGAACGCTACGAGCAGTACTTC. This codes for CASSPRTERYEQYF.

This chain links TRBV5-5 with TRBJ1-6; D not certain. The CDR3 is 12 amino acids. The germline V gene has CDR1 SGHKS and CDR2 YYEKEE (reference sequence). V lost 2 bases, J lost 3 bases, and 0 bases lay in between. This CDR3 is CASSFYNSPLHF. The DNA of the CDR3 is TGTGCCAGCAGCTTCTATAATTCACCCCTCCACTTT.